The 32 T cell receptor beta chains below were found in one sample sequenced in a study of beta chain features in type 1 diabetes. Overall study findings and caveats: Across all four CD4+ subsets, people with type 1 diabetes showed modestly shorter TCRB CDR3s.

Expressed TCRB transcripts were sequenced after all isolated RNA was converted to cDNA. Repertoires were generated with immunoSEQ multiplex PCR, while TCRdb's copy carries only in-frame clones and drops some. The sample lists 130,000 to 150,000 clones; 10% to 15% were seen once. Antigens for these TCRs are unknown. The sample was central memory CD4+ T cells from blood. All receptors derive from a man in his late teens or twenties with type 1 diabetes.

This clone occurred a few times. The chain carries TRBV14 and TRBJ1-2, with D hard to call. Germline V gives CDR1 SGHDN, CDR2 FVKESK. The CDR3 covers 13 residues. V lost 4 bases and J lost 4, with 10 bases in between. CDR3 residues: CASSPTPSYGYTF. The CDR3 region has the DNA TGTGCCAGCAGCCCGACCCCCAGCTATGGCTACACCTTC.

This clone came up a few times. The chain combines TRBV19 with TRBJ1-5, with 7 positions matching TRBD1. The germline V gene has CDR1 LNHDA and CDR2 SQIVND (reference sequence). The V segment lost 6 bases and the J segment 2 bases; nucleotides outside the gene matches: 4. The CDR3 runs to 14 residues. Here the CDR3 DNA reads TGTGCCAGTAGCCAAACAGGGGGCAATCAGCCCCAGCATTTT. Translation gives CASSQTGGNQPQHF. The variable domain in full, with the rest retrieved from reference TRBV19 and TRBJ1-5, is DGGITQSPKYLFRKEGQNVTLSCEQNLNHDAMYWYRQDPGQGLRLIYYSQIVNDFQKGDIAEGYSVSREKKESFPLTVTSAQKNPTAFYLCASSQTGGNQPQHFGDGTRLSIL.

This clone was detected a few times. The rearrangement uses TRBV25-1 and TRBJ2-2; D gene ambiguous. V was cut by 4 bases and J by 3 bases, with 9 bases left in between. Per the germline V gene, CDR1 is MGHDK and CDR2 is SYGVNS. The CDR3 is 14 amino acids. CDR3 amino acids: CASSVGWDTGELFF. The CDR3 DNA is TGTGCCAGCAGTGTAGGGTGGGACACCGGGGAGCTGTTTTTT. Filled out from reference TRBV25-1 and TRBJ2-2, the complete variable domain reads EADIYQTPRYLVIGTGKKITLECSQTMGHDKMYWYQQDPGMELHLIHYSYGVNSTEKGDLSSESTVSRIRTEHFPLTLESARPSHTSQYLCASSVGWDTGELFFGEGSRLTVL.

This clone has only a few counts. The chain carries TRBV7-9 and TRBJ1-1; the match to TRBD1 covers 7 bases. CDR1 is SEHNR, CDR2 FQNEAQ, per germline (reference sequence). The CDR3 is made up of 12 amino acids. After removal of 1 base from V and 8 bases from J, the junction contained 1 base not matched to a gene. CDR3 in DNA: TGTGCCAGCAGCTTAGAGGACAGGGAAGCTTTCTTT. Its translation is CASSLEDREAFF.

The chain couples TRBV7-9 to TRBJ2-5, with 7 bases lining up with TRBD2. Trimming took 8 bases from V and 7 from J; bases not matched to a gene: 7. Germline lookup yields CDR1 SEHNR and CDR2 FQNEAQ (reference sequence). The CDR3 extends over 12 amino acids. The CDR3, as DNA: TGTGCCAGCGGGGAGGGCGCGGGGACCCAGTACTTC. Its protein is CASGEGAGTQYF.

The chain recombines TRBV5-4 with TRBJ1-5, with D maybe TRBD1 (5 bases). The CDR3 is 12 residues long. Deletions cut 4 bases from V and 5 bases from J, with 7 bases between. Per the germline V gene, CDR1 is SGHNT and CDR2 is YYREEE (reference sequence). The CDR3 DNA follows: TGTGCCAGCAGCCGGGACGATCAGCCCCAGCATTTT. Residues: CASSRDDQPQHF.

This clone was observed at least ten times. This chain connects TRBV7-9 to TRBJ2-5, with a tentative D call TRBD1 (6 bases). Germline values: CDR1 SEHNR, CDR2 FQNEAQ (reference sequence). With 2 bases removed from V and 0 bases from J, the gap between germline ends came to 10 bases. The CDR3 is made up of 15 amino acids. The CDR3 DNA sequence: TGTGCCAGCAGCTTAAGGGGGACATACCAAGAGACCCAGTACTTC. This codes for CASSLRGTYQETQYF.

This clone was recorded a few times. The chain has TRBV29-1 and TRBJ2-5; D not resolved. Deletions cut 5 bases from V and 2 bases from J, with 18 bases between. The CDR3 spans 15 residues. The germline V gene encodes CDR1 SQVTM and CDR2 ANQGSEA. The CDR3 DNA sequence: TGCAGCGTTTTATTGGGGATGGGTGGGCAAGAGACCCAGTACTTC. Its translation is CSVLLGMGGQETQYF. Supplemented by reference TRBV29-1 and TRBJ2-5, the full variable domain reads SAVISQKPSRDICQRGTSLTIQCQVDSQVTMMFWYRQQPGQSLTLIATANQGSEATYESGFVIDKFPISRPNLTFSTLTVSNMSPEDSSIYLCSVLLGMGGQETQYFGPGTRLLVL.

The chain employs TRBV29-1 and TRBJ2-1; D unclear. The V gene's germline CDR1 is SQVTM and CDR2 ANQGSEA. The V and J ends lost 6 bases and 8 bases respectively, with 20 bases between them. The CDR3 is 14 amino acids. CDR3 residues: CSVVEARAVDEQFF. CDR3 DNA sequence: TGCAGCGTCGTCGAAGCCCGGGCTGTCGATGAGCAGTTCTTC.

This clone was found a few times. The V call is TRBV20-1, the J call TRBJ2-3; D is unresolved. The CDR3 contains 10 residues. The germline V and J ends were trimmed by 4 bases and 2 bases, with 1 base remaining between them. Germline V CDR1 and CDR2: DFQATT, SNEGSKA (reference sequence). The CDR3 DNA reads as TGCAGTGCTAACACAGATACGCAGTATTTT. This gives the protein CSANTDTQYF.

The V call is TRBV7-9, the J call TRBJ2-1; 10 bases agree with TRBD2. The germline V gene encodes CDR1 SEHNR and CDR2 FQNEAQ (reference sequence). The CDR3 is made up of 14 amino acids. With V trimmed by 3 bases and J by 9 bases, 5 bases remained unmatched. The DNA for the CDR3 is TGTGCCAGCAGCTTGCCTAGCGGGGGTATTGAGCAGTTCTTC. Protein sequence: CASSLPSGGIEQFF.

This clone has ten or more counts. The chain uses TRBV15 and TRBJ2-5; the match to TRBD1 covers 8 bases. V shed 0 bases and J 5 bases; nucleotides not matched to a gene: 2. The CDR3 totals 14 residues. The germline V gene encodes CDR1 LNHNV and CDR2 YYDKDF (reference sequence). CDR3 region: CATSRDRGHETQYF. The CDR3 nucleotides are TGTGCCACCAGCAGAGACAGGGGGCATGAGACCCAGTACTTC.

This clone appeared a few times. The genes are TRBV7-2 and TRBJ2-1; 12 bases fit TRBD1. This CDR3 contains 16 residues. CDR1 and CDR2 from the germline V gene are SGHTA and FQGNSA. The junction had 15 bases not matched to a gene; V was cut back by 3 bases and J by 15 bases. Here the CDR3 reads CASSLNSGTGGPRRFF. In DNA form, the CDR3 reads TGTGCCAGCAGCTTGAATAGCGGGACAGGGGGCCCCAGGCGGTTCTTC.

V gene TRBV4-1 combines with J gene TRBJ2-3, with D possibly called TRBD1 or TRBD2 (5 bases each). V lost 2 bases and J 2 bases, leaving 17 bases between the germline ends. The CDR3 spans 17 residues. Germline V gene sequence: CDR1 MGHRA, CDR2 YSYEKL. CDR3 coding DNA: TGCGCCAGCAGCCAAACGATCCTCCGGGGACCCACAGATACGCAGTATTTT. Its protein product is CASSQTILRGPTDTQYF.

The CDR3 DNA sequence: TGTGCCAGCACCCCCGAGGGTTTACATTCACCCCTCCACTTT. This sequence encodes CASTPEGLHSPLHF. The rearrangement joins TRBV28 to TRBJ1-6; no clear D gene. CDR1 is MDHEN, CDR2 SYDVKM, per germline. V gave up 7 bases and J gave up 8 bases, with 15 bases separating them. The CDR3 totals 14 residues. The full variable domain, in which reference TRBV28 and TRBJ1-6 provide the parts outside the CDR3, is DVKVTQSSRYLVKRTGEKVFLECVQDMDHENMFWYRQDPGLGLRLIYFSYDVKMKEKGDIPEGYSVSREKKERFSLILESASTNQTSMYLCASTPEGLHSPLHFGNGTRLTVT.

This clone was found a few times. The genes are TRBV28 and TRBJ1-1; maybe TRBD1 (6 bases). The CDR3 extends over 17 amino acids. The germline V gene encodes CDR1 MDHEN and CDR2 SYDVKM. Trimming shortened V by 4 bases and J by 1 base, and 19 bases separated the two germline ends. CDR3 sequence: CASSYSPSGGGNTEAFF. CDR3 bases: TGTGCCAGCAGTTATTCCCCTTCGGGAGGGGGGAACACTGAAGCTTTCTTT.

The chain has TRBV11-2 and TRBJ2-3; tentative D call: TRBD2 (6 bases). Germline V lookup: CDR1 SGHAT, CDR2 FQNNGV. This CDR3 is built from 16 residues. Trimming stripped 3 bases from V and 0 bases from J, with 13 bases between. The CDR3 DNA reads TGTGCCAGCAGCTTGGGGCGGGATGCTAGCACAGATACGCAGTATTTT. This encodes CASSLGRDASTDTQYF.

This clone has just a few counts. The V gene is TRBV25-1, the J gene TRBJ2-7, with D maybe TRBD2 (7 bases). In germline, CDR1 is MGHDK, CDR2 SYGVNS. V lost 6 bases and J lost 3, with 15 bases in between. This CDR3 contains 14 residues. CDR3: CASRGGGSYYEQYF. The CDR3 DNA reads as TGTGCCAGCAGAGGGGGGGGCAGCTACTACGAGCAGTACTTC.

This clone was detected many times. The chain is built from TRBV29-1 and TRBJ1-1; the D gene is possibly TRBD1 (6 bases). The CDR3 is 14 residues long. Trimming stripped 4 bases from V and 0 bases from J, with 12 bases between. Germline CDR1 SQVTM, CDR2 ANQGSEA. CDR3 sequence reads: CSVVPRGLNTEAFF. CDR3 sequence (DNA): TGCAGCGTTGTTCCGAGGGGGTTGAACACTGAAGCTTTCTTT.

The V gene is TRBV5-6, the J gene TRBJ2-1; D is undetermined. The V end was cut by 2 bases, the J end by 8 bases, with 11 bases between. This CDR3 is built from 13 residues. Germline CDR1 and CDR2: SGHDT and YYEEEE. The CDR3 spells CASSLRGTDEQFF. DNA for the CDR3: TGTGCCAGCAGCTTAAGAGGCACGGATGAGCAGTTCTTC.

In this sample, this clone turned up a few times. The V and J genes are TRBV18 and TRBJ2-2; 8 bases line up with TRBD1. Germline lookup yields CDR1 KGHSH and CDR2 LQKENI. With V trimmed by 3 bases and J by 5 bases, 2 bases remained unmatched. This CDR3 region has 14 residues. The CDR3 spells CASSPDRGTGELFF. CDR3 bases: TGTGCCAGCTCACCCGACAGGGGAACCGGGGAGCTGTTTTTT. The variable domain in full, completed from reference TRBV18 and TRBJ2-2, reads NAGVMQNPRHLVRRRGQEARLRCSPMKGHSHVYWYRQLPEEGLKFMVYLQKENIIDESGMPKERFSAEFPKEGPSILRIQQVVRGDSAAYFCASSPDRGTGELFFGEGSRLTVL.

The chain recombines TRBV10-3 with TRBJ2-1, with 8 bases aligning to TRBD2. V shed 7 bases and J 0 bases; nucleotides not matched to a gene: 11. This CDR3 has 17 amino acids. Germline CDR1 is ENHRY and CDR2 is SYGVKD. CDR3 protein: CAIKGDSGASSYNEQFF. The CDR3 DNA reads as TGTGCCATCAAGGGCGATAGCGGGGCCAGCTCCTACAATGAGCAGTTCTTC.

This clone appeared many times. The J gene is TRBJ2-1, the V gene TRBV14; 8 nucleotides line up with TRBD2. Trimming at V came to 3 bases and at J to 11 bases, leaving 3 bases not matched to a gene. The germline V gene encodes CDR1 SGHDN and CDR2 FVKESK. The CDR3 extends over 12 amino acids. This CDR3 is CASSHSGDQQFF. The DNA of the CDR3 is TGTGCCAGCAGCCATAGCGGGGACCAGCAGTTCTTC.

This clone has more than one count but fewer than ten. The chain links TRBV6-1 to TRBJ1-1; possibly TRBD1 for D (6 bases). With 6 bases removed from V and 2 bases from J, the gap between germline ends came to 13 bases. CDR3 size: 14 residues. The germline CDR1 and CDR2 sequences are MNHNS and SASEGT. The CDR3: CASSRTVGNTEAFF. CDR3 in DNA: TGTGCCAGCAGCCGGACAGTGGGAAACACTGAAGCTTTCTTT.

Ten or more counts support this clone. CDR3 sequence (DNA): TGTGCCAGTAGTTCTTCAACCGGGACAGATTTATATGGCTACACCTTC. This translates into CASSSSTGTDLYGYTF. This chain uses TRBV19 with TRBJ1-2; TRBD1 matches 7 bases. Trimming at V came to 5 bases and at J to 5 bases, leaving 14 bases not matched to a gene. This CDR3 has 16 residues. CDR1 LNHDA and CDR2 SQIVND come from the germline V gene (reference sequence). The full variable domain, in which reference TRBV19 and TRBJ1-2 provide the parts outside the CDR3, is DGGITQSPKYLFRKEGQNVTLSCEQNLNHDAMYWYRQDPGQGLRLIYYSQIVNDFQKGDIAEGYSVSREKKESFPLTVTSAQKNPTAFYLCASSSSTGTDLYGYTFGSGTRLTVV.

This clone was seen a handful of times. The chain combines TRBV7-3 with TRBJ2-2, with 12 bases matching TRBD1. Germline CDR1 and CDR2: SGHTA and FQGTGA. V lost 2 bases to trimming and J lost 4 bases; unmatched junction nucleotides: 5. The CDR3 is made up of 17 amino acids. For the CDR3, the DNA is TGTGCCAGCAGCTTACCGGGACAGGGGGCTCGCACCGGGGAGCTGTTTTTT. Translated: CASSLPGQGARTGELFF.

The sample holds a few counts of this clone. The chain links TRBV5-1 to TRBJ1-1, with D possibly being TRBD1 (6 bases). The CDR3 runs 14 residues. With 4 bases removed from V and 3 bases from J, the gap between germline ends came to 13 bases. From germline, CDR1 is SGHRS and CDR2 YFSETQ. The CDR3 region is CASSVQGTHTEAFF. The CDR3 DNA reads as TGCGCCAGCAGCGTTCAGGGGACACACACTGAAGCTTTCTTT.

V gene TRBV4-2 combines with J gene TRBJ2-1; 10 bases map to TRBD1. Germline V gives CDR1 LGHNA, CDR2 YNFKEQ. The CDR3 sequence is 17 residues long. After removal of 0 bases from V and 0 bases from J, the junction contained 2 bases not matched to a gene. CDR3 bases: TGTGCCAGCAGCCAAGATTGGACAGGGGGCTCCTACAATGAGCAGTTCTTC. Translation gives CASSQDWTGGSYNEQFF.

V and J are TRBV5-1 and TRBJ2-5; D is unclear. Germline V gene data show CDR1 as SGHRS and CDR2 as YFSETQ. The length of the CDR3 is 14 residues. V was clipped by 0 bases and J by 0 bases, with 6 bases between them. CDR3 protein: CASSLGANQETQYF. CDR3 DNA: TGCGCCAGCAGCTTGGGTGCAAACCAAGAGACCCAGTACTTC.

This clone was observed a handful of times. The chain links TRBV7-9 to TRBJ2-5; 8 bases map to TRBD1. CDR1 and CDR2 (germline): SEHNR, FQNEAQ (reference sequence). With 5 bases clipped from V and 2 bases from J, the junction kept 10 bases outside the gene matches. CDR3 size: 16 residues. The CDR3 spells CASSRASTGAQETQYF. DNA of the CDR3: TGTGCCAGCAGCCGTGCCTCGACAGGGGCACAAGAGACCCAGTACTTC.

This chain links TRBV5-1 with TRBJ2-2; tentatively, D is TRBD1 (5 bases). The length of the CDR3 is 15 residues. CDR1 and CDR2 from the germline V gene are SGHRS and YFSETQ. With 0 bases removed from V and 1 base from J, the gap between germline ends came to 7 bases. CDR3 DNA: TGCGCCAGCAGCTTGGGGACATTGAACACCGGGGAGCTGTTTTTT. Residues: CASSLGTLNTGELFF.

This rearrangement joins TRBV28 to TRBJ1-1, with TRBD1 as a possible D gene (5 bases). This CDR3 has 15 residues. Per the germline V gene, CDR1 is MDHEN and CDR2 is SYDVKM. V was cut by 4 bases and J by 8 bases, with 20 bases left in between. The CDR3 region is CASSSTATSRLEAFF. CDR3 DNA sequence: TGTGCCAGCAGTTCGACAGCTACCTCGAGATTAGAAGCTTTCTTT.